This T cell receptor (beta chain) was captured in a study of T-cell memory formation after mild COVID-19. The CDR3 length is 15 residues. The germline CDR1 and CDR2 sequences are SGHVS and FNYEAQ. V shed 5 bases, J shed 5 bases, and the junction held 10 bases outside the gene matches. TCRdb redid the calling of the 5' RACE reads with MiXCR, one entry per CDR3 protein. Seen here are more than 300,000 distinct CDR3 sequences, around 13% observed once, and the top ten hold about 20%. This clonotype was found a few times. The TCR sequence derives from a man aged 18 to 29 who had mild COVID-19 (a few samples of this study predate the infection). Cell type and time point are not known. The sample was PBMCs or a T cell subset sorted from them (not recorded which). The V gene is TRBV7-6, the J gene TRBJ2-3; TRBD2 agrees at 7 bases. CDR3 loop: CASSPQRGRVDTQYF. CDR3 sequence (DNA): TGTGCCAGCAGCCCCCAGCGTGGGAGGGTAGATACGCAGTATTTT.